These 27 T cell receptor beta chains originate from one sample sequenced in a study of molecular identifiers for immune sequencing clone quantification (dated by TCRdb to the late 2010s). The library relied on PCR. The instrument was an Illumina HiSeq 4000. TCRdb reprocessed the public reads (quality trimming at Q25 with fastp, clone calling with MiXCR) and kept in-frame beta chains. Each entry is one CDR3 protein sequence, shown with its most common DNA and genes. The sample has just under 650,000 distinct CDR3 sequences on record, 15% to 20% of them singletons. The biggest ten clones account for 0.85% of the sample. Specimen: naive CD8+ T cells from blood, with Jurkat cell RNA spiked in. The meaning of the sample's cell subset or site label: FACS-sorted CD8+CD4-CCR7+CD45RA+ naive T cells. These TCRs come from a human donor in good health. Some libraries in this study had Jurkat cell RNA spiked in.

Worth noting for this clonotype: Just one base apart from a much larger clone, this may be a read error. The rearrangement joins TRBV10-3 to TRBJ1-1; D uncertain. The CDR3 is 14 amino acids. Per germline, CDR1 ENHRY and CDR2 SYGVKD. The CDR3 is CSISENRANTEAFF. CDR3 DNA: TGTTCCATCAGTGAAAACAGAGCGAACACTGAAGCTTTCTTT.

This clonotype was seen at least ten times. The rearrangement links TRBV9 to TRBJ1-1, with D unresolved. The germline V gene has CDR1 SGDLS and CDR2 YYNGEE. Trimming took off 0 bases at V and 4 bases at J, with 10 bases between the two ends. This CDR3 region has 14 residues. The CDR3 DNA reads TGTGCCAGCAGCGTAGGGGTGTCAATCACTGAAGCTTTCTTT. It specifies CASSVGVSITEAFF. The full variable domain, completed using reference TRBV9 and TRBJ1-1, is DSGVTQTPKHLITATGQRVTLRCSPRSGDLSVYWYQQSLDQGLQFLIQYYNGEERAKGNILERFSAQQFPDLHSELNLSSLELGDSALYFCASSVGVSITEAFFGQGTRLTVV.

This clonotype was seen many times. The gene calls are TRBV29-1 and TRBJ2-6, with 8 bases aligning to TRBD2. J gave up 3 bases and V 4 bases, and 5 bases lay outside the gene matches. The CDR3 totals 15 residues. Germline values: CDR1 SQVTM, CDR2 ANQGSEA. The CDR3 loop reads CSVGFSGNGANVLTF. CDR3 nucleotides: TGCAGCGTTGGGTTTAGCGGGAATGGGGCCAACGTCCTGACTTTC.

The sample holds one count of this clonotype. Because it lacks the conserved phenylalanine or tryptophan at the end, this CDR3 is likely a read error. This chain's CDR3 is CASSLAVGYEQYS. The CDR3 bases are TGTGCCAGCAGCTTAGCGGTGGGCTACGAGCAGTACTCC. V usage is TRBV7-9 and J usage is TRBJ2-7, with D unclear. V was shortened by 0 bases and J by 3 bases, with 6 bases between the two germline ends. Germline V gives CDR1 SEHNR, CDR2 FQNEAQ (reference sequence). This CDR3 contains 13 residues.

This clonotype was counted ten times or more. The chain joins TRBV27 to TRBJ1-5; D may be TRBD1 (6 bases). The germline gives CDR1 MNHEY, CDR2 SMNVEV (reference sequence). This CDR3 is 12 amino acids long. Trimming took 6 bases from V and 10 from J, leaving 13 bases between them. CDR3 sequence reads: CASSDAGAPQHF. The CDR3 nucleotides read TGTGCCAGCAGCGACGCGGGGGCCCCCCAGCATTTT.

This clonotype was found many times. The V call is TRBV9, the J call TRBJ2-5; the match to TRBD1 covers 10 bases. Germline CDR1 is SGDLS and CDR2 is YYNGEE. Trimming at V came to 3 bases and at J to 0 bases, leaving 5 bases not matched to a gene. The CDR3 contains 16 residues. CDR3 coding DNA: TGTGCCAGCAGCGCGTTGGACAGGGGGTACCAAGAGACCCAGTACTTC. Its translation: CASSALDRGYQETQYF.

The V and J genes are TRBV7-8 and TRBJ2-7, with 8 bases that match TRBD1. The junction had 9 bases not matched to a gene; V was cut back by 5 bases and J by 3 bases. The CDR3 totals 15 residues. CDR1 SGHVS and CDR2 FQNEAQ come from the germline V gene. CDR3 protein: CASSPKTGAGYEQYF. The CDR3 DNA reads as TGTGCCAGCAGCCCGAAGACAGGGGCCGGCTACGAGCAGTACTTC.

This chain links TRBV7-2 with TRBJ2-1; TRBD2 matches at 7 bases. Looked up from germline, CDR1 is SGHTA and CDR2 is FQGNSA. J gave up 6 bases and V 8 bases, and 13 bases lay outside the gene matches. The length of the CDR3 is 15 residues. The CDR3 spells CASGLTAGALNEQFF. The CDR3 nucleotides are TGTGCCAGCGGCCTTACCGCGGGAGCGCTCAATGAGCAGTTCTTC.

This clonotype was counted ten times or more. The chain joins TRBV4-3 to TRBJ1-5; a weak D match, TRBD1 (5 bases). Trimming pared 2 bases from V and 5 bases from J, leaving 10 bases between. Germline V gene data show CDR1 as LGHNA and CDR2 as YSLEER. CDR3 size: 14 residues. Written as DNA, the CDR3 is TGCGCCAGCAGCCAATGGACGGGGGATCAGCCCCAGCATTTT. Its translation: CASSQWTGDQPQHF.

Only a few counts were recorded for this clonotype. The V gene is TRBV30, the J gene TRBJ1-1; D unclear. This CDR3 region has 11 residues. The ends were cut back, 5 bases at V and 4 bases at J, with 8 bases in the middle. Germline CDR1 reads GTSNPN; CDR2 reads SVGIG (reference sequence). In nucleotides, the CDR3 is TGTGCCTGGGCTCAGGCCACTGAAGCTTTCTTT. As protein: CAWAQATEAFF.

With regard to this clonotype: This sequence may be a read error, since a much larger clone differs from it by one base. The chain employs TRBV11-2 and TRBJ1-1; D is ambiguous. The germline V gene encodes CDR1 SGHAT and CDR2 FQNNGV. This CDR3 region has 15 residues. V was cut by 1 base and J by 0 bases, with 9 bases left in between. The CDR3, as DNA: TGTGCCAGCAGCTTAGGGAGGTCTGTGAACACTGAAGCTTTCTTT. Translation gives CASSLGRSVNTEAFF.

This clonotype was seen more than once but under ten times. This rearrangement joins TRBV12-3 or TRBV12-4 to TRBJ2-2, with a tentative D call TRBD2 (6 bases). CDR3 length: 16 residues. Trimming took 6 bases from V and 1 from J, leaving 15 bases between them. This CDR3 reads CASRASGLGNTGELFF. The CDR3 DNA reads TGTGCCAGCAGAGCGTCGGGACTGGGGAACACCGGGGAGCTGTTTTTT.

In its sample, this clonotype was seen many times. The chain is built from TRBV4-3 and TRBJ2-7; D may be TRBD1 (5 bases). Per the germline V gene, CDR1 is LGHNA and CDR2 is YSLEER. The CDR3 has 15 amino acids. Trimming stripped 0 bases from V and 4 bases from J, with 13 bases between. CDR3 in amino acids: CASSQENNRNYEQYF. The CDR3 region has the DNA TGCGCCAGCAGCCAAGAGAACAACAGGAATTACGAGCAGTACTTC.

In this sample, this clonotype turned up many times. The rearrangement links TRBV19 to TRBJ2-7; TRBD2 might be the D (5 bases). Per the germline V gene, CDR1 is LNHDA and CDR2 is SQIVND (reference sequence). The CDR3 has 12 residues. The V end was cut by 6 bases, the J end by 5 bases, with 11 bases between. The CDR3 DNA reads as TGTGCCAGTAGGGGAGAGAGGGACGAGCAGTACTTC. It yields the protein CASRGERDEQYF.

This clonotype was recorded many times. The chain recombines TRBV28 with TRBJ2-5; 9 bases match TRBD1. The CDR3 is 16 amino acids. The V segment lost 5 bases and the J segment 4 bases; nucleotides outside the gene matches: 11. Germline V gene sequence: CDR1 MDHEN, CDR2 SYDVKM. Written as DNA, the CDR3 is TGTGCCAGCAGTAAAACCGGGACAGGGCGTCGAGAGACCCAGTACTTC. This gives the protein CASSKTGTGRRETQYF.

The rearrangement uses TRBV20-1 and TRBJ2-2, with 10 bases fitting TRBD2. J was trimmed by 2 bases and V by 2 bases; bases with no gene match: 5. The germline CDR1 and CDR2 sequences are DFQATT and SNEGSKA (reference sequence). This CDR3 is 16 amino acids long. CDR3 nucleotides: TGCAGTGCTAGACCCTTAGCGGGAGGCAACACCGGGGAGCTGTTTTTT. Amino acid sequence: CSARPLAGGNTGELFF.

This clonotype was counted ten times or more. The V gene is TRBV30, the J gene TRBJ2-7; D remains ambiguous. The CDR3 is 13 amino acids. Germline loops: CDR1 GTSNPN, CDR2 SVGIG (reference sequence). With 0 bases removed from V and 0 bases from J, the gap between germline ends came to 6 bases. CDR3 amino acids: CAWSVDGSYEQYF. The CDR3 DNA is TGTGCCTGGAGTGTTGACGGCTCCTACGAGCAGTACTTC.

This clonotype was counted a few times. The genes are TRBV27 and TRBJ1-3; D perhaps matches TRBD1 (6 bases). Deletions cut 4 bases from V and 4 bases from J, with 20 bases between. CDR1 and CDR2 from the germline V gene are MNHEY and SMNVEV (reference sequence). The CDR3 is 17 amino acids. CDR3 residues: CASSSSVGGQTGNTIYF. The CDR3 DNA reads as TGTGCCAGCAGTTCGAGCGTGGGGGGGCAAACGGGAAACACCATATATTTT.

This clonotype was seen many times. The rearrangement joins TRBV18 to TRBJ2-7, with D perhaps TRBD2 (6 bases). Trimming left V 0 bases short and J 5 bases short, with 14 bases between. Germline lookup yields CDR1 KGHSH and CDR2 LQKENI. The CDR3 runs 15 residues. Here the CDR3 reads CASSPPTEGANEQYF. The DNA of the CDR3 is TGTGCCAGCTCACCACCGACGGAGGGAGCCAACGAGCAGTACTTC. The variable domain in full, completed from reference TRBV18 and TRBJ2-7, reads NAGVMQNPRHLVRRRGQEARLRCSPMKGHSHVYWYRQLPEEGLKFMVYLQKENIIDESGMPKERFSAEFPKEGPSILRIQQVVRGDSAAYFCASSPPTEGANEQYFGPGTRLTVT.

This clonotype was seen a few times. The chain has TRBV7-9 and TRBJ1-2, with D tentatively TRBD1 (6 bases). The CDR3 is 14 amino acids. Trimming pared 5 bases from V and 5 bases from J, leaving 15 bases between. Germline V gene lookup returns CDR1 SEHNR and CDR2 FQNEAQ (reference sequence). The CDR3 loop reads CASSPVLGAYGYTF. CDR3 coding DNA: TGTGCCAGCAGCCCGGTTTTGGGGGCGTATGGCTACACCTTC.

This clonotype was recorded at least ten times. The chain is built from TRBV7-9 and TRBJ1-2; D unresolved. This CDR3 comprises 18 residues. CDR1 is SEHNR and CDR2 is FQNEAQ in the germline V gene (reference sequence). V lost 2 bases and J 0 bases, leaving 19 bases between the germline ends. The CDR3 DNA is TGTGCCAGCAGCTTATATTCGTCTCCGCCGACGGCTAACTATGGCTACACCTTC. Its translation is CASSLYSSPPTANYGYTF.

The sample holds many counts of this clonotype. This rearrangement joins TRBV7-2 to TRBJ1-2, with a weak D call TRBD1 (5 bases). The CDR3 length is 14 residues. Trimming shortened V by 9 bases and J by 0 bases, and 14 bases separated the two germline ends. Germline V lookup: CDR1 SGHTA, CDR2 FQGNSA. The CDR3 DNA reads TGTGCCAGTAACTCGGGACCTCCTAACTATGGCTACACCTTC. This translates into CASNSGPPNYGYTF.

A note on this clonotype: A much larger clone lies one base from this, so it may be a read error. Given the absence of the conserved phenylalanine or tryptophan at the CDR3 end, a read error is likely. The chain has TRBV6-5 and TRBJ1-2; TRBD1 agrees at 7 bases. The CDR3 has 13 amino acids. V lost 4 bases to trimming and J lost 5 bases; unmatched junction nucleotides: 4. Germline CDR1 reads MNHEY; CDR2 reads SVGAGI. CDR3 in amino acids: CASSWRTGYGYTL. The DNA for the CDR3 is TGTGCCAGCAGTTGGCGGACAGGTTATGGCTACACCCTC.

Notes on this clonotype: A much larger clone sits a single nucleotide away, making a read error possible. The chain couples TRBV11-2 to TRBJ1-4; D is undetermined. V dropped 5 bases and J dropped 6 bases, with 16 bases sitting between them. Germline V gene sequence: CDR1 SGHAT, CDR2 FQNNGV. The CDR3 consists of 15 residues. Written as DNA, the CDR3 is TGTGCCAGCAGCCCAGGACCTCTAGCAGATGAAAAACTGTTTTTT. Protein product: CASSPGPLADEKLFF.

This clonotype was seen many times. The rearrangement uses TRBV9 and TRBJ1-4; maybe TRBD1 (6 bases). The V gene lost 2 bases and the J gene lost 8 bases, with 16 bases spanning the gap. The CDR3 is made up of 15 amino acids. From germline, CDR1 is SGDLS and CDR2 YYNGEE. The CDR3 protein is CASSVAAGVWEKLFF. As DNA, the CDR3 is TGTGCCAGCAGCGTTGCCGCAGGGGTTTGGGAAAAACTGTTTTTT.

This clonotype was seen at least ten times. The CDR3 protein is CASSMGLAEGQETQYF. CDR3 DNA sequence: TGTGCCAGCAGTATGGGACTAGCGGAAGGCCAAGAGACCCAGTACTTC. The chain employs TRBV6-6 and TRBJ2-5; TRBD2 matches 11 bases. Germline V lookup: CDR1 MNHNY, CDR2 SVGAGI (reference sequence). The junction had 6 bases not matched to a gene; V was cut back by 5 bases and J by 1 base. The CDR3 is 16 amino acids.

This sequence joins TRBV15 and TRBJ2-7; maybe TRBD2 (6 bases). The CDR3 has 13 amino acids. The V end lost 5 bases, the J end lost 6 bases, and 14 bases lay between the germline ends. Germline CDR1 is LNHNV and CDR2 is YYDKDF (reference sequence). The CDR3 reads CATSGKTSTEQYF. In nucleotides, the CDR3 is TGTGCCACCAGCGGAAAAACTAGCACCGAGCAGTACTTC.